This T cell receptor (beta chain) was profiled in a study of T-cell reconstitution after alpha-beta-depleted transplantation in children. Findings and caveats of the study: Expanded graft clones, several hundred of them, were reportedly the source of alpha-beta T cells about two months after transplant.

Using unique molecular identifiers, the investigators prepared the TCRbeta library. From the PCR reads, TCRdb called clonotypes with MiXCR, one entry per CDR3 protein. Among 300,000 to 350,000 distinct CDR3 sequences, 23% were seen once, and the ten largest hold approximately 9.9%. This clonotype has just a few counts. Antigen specificity is unknown. There are 18 residues in the CDR3. V was pared by 0 bases and J by 5 bases, with 15 bases of the junction left unmatched. Per the germline V gene, CDR1 is SGHKS and CDR2 is YYEKEE (reference sequence). The chain couples TRBV5-5 to TRBJ2-7; 9 bases line up with TRBD2. Sequenced material: PBMCs, mostly from graft donor cells, taken 180 days after TCRalphabeta/CD19-depleted stem cell transplant. The receptor comes from a male patient younger than 18 who had a stem cell transplant for acute lymphoblastic leukemia, so the T cells may come from the graft donor. The CDR3 region is CASSLEGGRAYGRHEQYF. CDR3 in DNA: TGTGCCAGCAGCTTGGAAGGCGGGAGGGCCTATGGCCGACACGAGCAGTACTTC.